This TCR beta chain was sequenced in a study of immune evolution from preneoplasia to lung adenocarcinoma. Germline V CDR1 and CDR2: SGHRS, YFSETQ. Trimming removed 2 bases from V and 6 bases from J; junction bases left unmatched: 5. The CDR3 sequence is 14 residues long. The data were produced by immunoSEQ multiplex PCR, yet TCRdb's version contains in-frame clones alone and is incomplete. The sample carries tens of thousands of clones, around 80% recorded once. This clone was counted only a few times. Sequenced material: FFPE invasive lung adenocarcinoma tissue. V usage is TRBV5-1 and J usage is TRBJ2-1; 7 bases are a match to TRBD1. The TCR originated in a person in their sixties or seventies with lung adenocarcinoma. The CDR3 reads CASSFTRGSNEQFF. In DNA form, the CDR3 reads TGCGCCAGCAGCTTCACCAGGGGGAGCAATGAGCAGTTCTTC.